This T cell receptor beta chain stems from a study of blood T cell repertoires in COVID-19. Study background: Both acute and convalescent COVID-19 samples were obtained from the United States, Italy and Spain.

The table came from immunoSEQ multiplex PCR; TCRdb's copy has only in-frame clones and leaves some out. This table holds nearly 200,000 clones, around 89% found once. The CDR3 extends over 17 amino acids. Germline CDR1 is SNHLY and CDR2 is FYNNEI. V lost 2 bases and J lost 10, with 26 bases in between. The study assigned cohorts using participant-reported clinical history. Cohort 3 donors counted as recovered after two negative PCRs, clearance, or resolved symptoms. This sequence joins TRBV2 and TRBJ1-1; D perhaps matches TRBD1 (6 bases). This clonotype originated in a woman aged 18-35 years who had recovered from COVID-19. Specimen: PBMCs or T cells enriched from blood (not recorded which). The CDR3 bases are TGTGCCAGCAGTGAATATCCCCCGGCAGAGGGGGAAGGACGAGCTTTCTTT. This gives the protein CASSEYPPAEGEGRAFF.